Below are 22 T cell receptor beta chains sequenced from a single sample in a study of cytomegalovirus exposure and HLA in healthy donors. 13 Jbeta primers and 60 Vbeta primers were used for the PCR. Assay used: immunoSEQ multiplex PCR; TCRdb lists only in-frame clones, some missing. Of fewer than 200,000 clones listed, about two thirds are singletons. Sequencing was performed on PBMCs. The source is a woman in her twenties or thirties in good health and CMV-seronegative.

The chain couples TRBV29-1 to TRBJ2-1, with 9 bases identical to TRBD2. The CDR3 covers 15 residues. The junction had 9 bases not matched to a gene; V was cut back by 3 bases and J by 6 bases. The germline gives CDR1 SQVTM, CDR2 ANQGSEA. DNA for the CDR3: TGCAGCGTTGATCTAGCGGGGCGGGTTTTCAATGAGCAGTTCTTC. Translating it yields CSVDLAGRVFNEQFF.

This rearrangement joins TRBV6-1 to TRBJ1-1; TRBD1 might be the D (6 bases). CDR1 and CDR2 (germline): MNHNS, SASEGT. Trimming took 4 bases from V and 5 from J, leaving 11 bases between them. The CDR3 sequence is 13 residues long. This chain's CDR3 is CASSGTRGTEAFF. Here the CDR3 DNA reads TGTGCCAGCAGTGGGACAAGGGGGACTGAAGCTTTCTTT.

The V gene is TRBV18, the J gene TRBJ2-5; possible D gene TRBD2, 6 bases. Deletions cut 4 bases from V and 5 bases from J, with 17 bases between. Per the germline V gene, CDR1 is KGHSH and CDR2 is LQKENI. The CDR3 runs to 15 residues. The CDR3 region has the DNA TGTGCCAGCTCACGGCGGGACGGACTCGGGGAGACCCAGTACTTC. Its protein product is CASSRRDGLGETQYF. Combining the CDR3 with reference TRBV18 and TRBJ2-5 gives the whole variable domain NAGVMQNPRHLVRRRGQEARLRCSPMKGHSHVYWYRQLPEEGLKFMVYLQKENIIDESGMPKERFSAEFPKEGPSILRIQQVVRGDSAAYFCASSRRDGLGETQYFGPGTRLLVL.

The CDR3 spells CASSSGVRGYNEQFF. The CDR3 DNA is TGTGCCAGCAGCTCGGGGGTTAGGGGCTACAATGAGCAGTTCTTC. This chain links TRBV11-3 with TRBJ2-1; possibly TRBD2 for D (6 bases). Per the germline V gene, CDR1 is SGHNT and CDR2 is YENEEA. This CDR3 spans 15 amino acids. Trimming stripped 4 bases from V and 3 bases from J, with 13 bases between.

With regard to this clone: The sample carries other DNA sequences with the same CDR3. The chain joins TRBV6-5 to TRBJ2-3, with 11 bases identical to TRBD1. In germline, CDR1 is MNHEY, CDR2 SVGAGI. The ends lost 6 bases at V and 5 bases at J; junction bases unmatched: 7. The CDR3 length is 15 residues. The CDR3 DNA sequence: TGTGCCAGCAGAGGAGGGACAGGGGGGCAAGATACGCAGTATTTT. The encoded protein is CASRGGTGGQDTQYF.

The gene calls are TRBV2 and TRBJ2-7, with 8 bases that match TRBD1. The V and J ends lost 8 bases and 1 base, in that order; junction bases with no gene match: 10. In germline, CDR1 is SNHLY, CDR2 FYNNEI. The length of the CDR3 is 15 residues. CDR3 bases: TGTGCCAGCCGGGCAGGGGGCTTCTCTTCCTACGAGCAGTACTTC. It is translated as CASRAGGFSSYEQYF.

This chain connects TRBV27 to TRBJ2-1; TRBD1 agrees at 8 bases. The CDR3 spans 14 residues. CDR1 and CDR2 (germline): MNHEY, SMNVEV (reference sequence). The trim removed 1 base at V and 8 bases at J, leaving 4 bases unmatched. The CDR3 is CASSLYTGGYEQFF. CDR3 bases: TGTGCCAGCAGTTTATATACAGGGGGGTATGAGCAGTTCTTC.

This clone was counted only a few times. The chain couples TRBV6-5 to TRBJ1-1; 8 nucleotides match TRBD1. With V trimmed by 2 bases and J by 7 bases, 6 bases remained unmatched. The CDR3 consists of 14 residues. Germline CDR1 and CDR2: MNHEY and SVGAGI. The CDR3 region is CASSYTDRGGEAFF. The CDR3 nucleotides read TGTGCCAGCAGTTACACCGACAGGGGAGGTGAAGCTTTCTTT.

The V and J genes are TRBV5-1 and TRBJ1-3, with 7 bases aligning to TRBD1. The CDR3 totals 14 residues. The V segment lost 4 bases and the J segment 3 bases; nucleotides outside the gene matches: 4. From germline, CDR1 is SGHRS and CDR2 YFSETQ. This CDR3 reads CASSPYRGGNTIYF. DNA of the CDR3: TGCGCCAGCAGCCCGTACAGGGGTGGAAACACCATATATTTT.

This chain uses TRBV30 with TRBJ1-5; D not certain. The germline V gene encodes CDR1 GTSNPN and CDR2 SVGIG (reference sequence). This CDR3 spans 14 amino acids. Trimming left V 5 bases short and J 1 base short, with 12 bases between. This CDR3 is CAWDTGMSNQPQHF. The CDR3 nucleotides read TGTGCCTGGGATACCGGTATGAGCAATCAGCCCCAGCATTTT.

The gene calls are TRBV5-6 and TRBJ1-2, with a tentative D call TRBD1 (6 bases). Trimming removed 3 bases at V and 2 bases at J, with 20 bases between. The CDR3 has 17 amino acids. The germline CDR1 and CDR2 sequences are SGHDT and YYEEEE. CDR3 DNA sequence: TGTGCCAGCAGCTCAGATGGACAGACGCTACTCAACTATGGCTACACCTTC. It translates to CASSSDGQTLLNYGYTF. The whole variable domain, remainder taken from reference TRBV5-6 and TRBJ1-2, is DAGVTQSPTHLIKTRGQQVTLRCSPKSGHDTVSWYQQALGQGPQFIFQYYEEEERQRGNFPDRFSGHQFPNYSSELNVNALLLGDSALYLCASSSDGQTLLNYGYTFGSGTRLTVV.

The V and J genes are TRBV29-1 and TRBJ2-1; no firm D call. This CDR3 has 13 amino acids. V was cut by 4 bases and J by 4 bases, with 11 bases left in between. CDR1 is SQVTM, CDR2 ANQGSEA, per germline. The CDR3 sequence: CSVVIADYNEQFF. DNA of the CDR3: TGCAGCGTTGTAATAGCTGATTACAATGAGCAGTTCTTC.

The chain links TRBV27 to TRBJ1-5; maybe TRBD1 (5 bases). With 0 bases removed from V and 4 bases from J, the gap between germline ends came to 7 bases. Germline CDR1 is MNHEY and CDR2 is SMNVEV (reference sequence). This CDR3 contains 14 residues. As DNA, the CDR3 is TGTGCCAGCAGTTTATCGGAGGGGAATCAGCCCCAGCATTTT. Translated: CASSLSEGNQPQHF.

The genes are TRBV5-4 and TRBJ2-5; a weak D match, TRBD2 (7 bases). From germline, CDR1 is SGHNT and CDR2 YYREEE (reference sequence). This CDR3 has 15 amino acids. The ends were cut back, 1 base at V and 2 bases at J, with 12 bases in the middle. The CDR3 DNA reads TGTGCCAGCAGCTTGCAGCGGGGACAACAAGAGACCCAGTACTTC. Amino acids: CASSLQRGQQETQYF.

The V and J genes are TRBV28 and TRBJ2-1, with TRBD2 matching 8 bases. There are 15 residues in the CDR3. With 5 bases clipped from V and 3 bases from J, the junction kept 6 bases outside the gene matches. Germline V gene sequence: CDR1 MDHEN, CDR2 SYDVKM. DNA of the CDR3: TGTGCCAGCAGTCCCCCGGGACTAGACTACAATGAGCAGTTCTTC. Translating gives CASSPPGLDYNEQFF.

The chain is built from TRBV6-5 and TRBJ2-1; D is perhaps TRBD1 (5 bases). The CDR3 contains 11 residues. Germline CDR1 is MNHEY and CDR2 is SVGAGI. The V end lost 8 bases, the J end lost 6 bases, and 8 bases lay between the germline ends. CDR3 DNA: TGTGCCAGCGGGGCTTTCAATGAGCAGTTCTTC. This codes for CASGAFNEQFF.

This chain links TRBV6-5 with TRBJ1-1; D uncertain. Deletions cut 6 bases from V and 1 base from J, with 9 bases between. CDR3 length: 13 amino acids. The V gene's germline CDR1 is MNHEY and CDR2 SVGAGI. CDR3 bases: TGTGCCAGCAGCCTAACAGAGAACACTGAAGCTTTCTTT. Amino acids: CASSLTENTEAFF.

The chain combines TRBV7-2 with TRBJ1-3, with D possibly TRBD1 on 5 matching bases. V lost 1 base to trimming and J lost 0 bases, with 10 bases between them. There are 16 residues in the CDR3. CDR1 and CDR2 (germline): SGHTA, FQGNSA. The CDR3 protein is CASSLEGVYSGNTIYF. CDR3 sequence (DNA): TGTGCCAGCAGCTTAGAAGGGGTCTACTCTGGAAACACCATATATTTT.

This chain links TRBV6-6 with TRBJ1-2, with D perhaps TRBD1 (6 bases). The V gene's germline CDR1 is MNHNY and CDR2 SVGAGI (reference sequence). The CDR3 length is 13 residues. V dropped 2 bases and J dropped 4 bases, with 8 bases sitting between them. The CDR3 here is CASSYRTAYGYTF. As DNA, the CDR3 is TGTGCCAGCAGTTACCGGACAGCCTATGGCTACACCTTC.

The CDR3 DNA is TGCGCCAGCAGCTTTGGGACAGCTGGGAGTGAGCAGTTCTTC. It yields the protein CASSFGTAGSEQFF. The chain has TRBV5-1 and TRBJ2-1; 7 positions agree with TRBD1. CDR3 length equals 14 residues. V lost 2 bases to trimming and J lost 9 bases; unmatched junction nucleotides: 8. Germline V lookup: CDR1 SGHRS, CDR2 YFSETQ.

The chain employs TRBV27 and TRBJ1-5; D is uncertain. Trimming took off 2 bases at V and 1 base at J, with 6 bases between the two ends. CDR3 length: 14 amino acids. CDR1 is MNHEY, CDR2 SMNVEV, per germline (reference sequence). The CDR3 here is CASSLHGSNQPQHF. The CDR3 coding sequence is TGTGCCAGCAGTTTACACGGGAGCAATCAGCCCCAGCATTTT.

This clone was counted between two and nine times. The CDR3 sequence is CASSGTGGNQPQHF. CDR3 coding DNA: TGTGCCAGCAGTGGGACAGGGGGCAATCAGCCCCAGCATTTT. The V gene is TRBV2, the J gene TRBJ1-5, with TRBD1 identical over 9 bases. With 4 bases clipped from V and 2 bases from J, the junction kept 0 bases outside the gene matches. CDR3 size: 14 residues. Germline loops: CDR1 SNHLY, CDR2 FYNNEI.